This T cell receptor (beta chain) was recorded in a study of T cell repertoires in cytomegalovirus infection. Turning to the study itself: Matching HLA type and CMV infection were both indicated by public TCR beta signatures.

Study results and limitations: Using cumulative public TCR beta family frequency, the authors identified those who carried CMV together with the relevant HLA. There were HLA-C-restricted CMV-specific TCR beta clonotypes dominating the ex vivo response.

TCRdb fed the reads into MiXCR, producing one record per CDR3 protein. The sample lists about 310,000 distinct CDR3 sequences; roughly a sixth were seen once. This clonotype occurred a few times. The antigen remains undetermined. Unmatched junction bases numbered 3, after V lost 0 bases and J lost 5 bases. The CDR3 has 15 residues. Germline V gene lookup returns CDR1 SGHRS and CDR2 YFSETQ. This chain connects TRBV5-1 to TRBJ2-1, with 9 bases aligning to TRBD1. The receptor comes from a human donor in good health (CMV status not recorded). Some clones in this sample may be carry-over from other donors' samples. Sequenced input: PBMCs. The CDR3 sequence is CASSLGRTGDNEQFF. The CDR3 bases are TGCGCCAGCAGCTTGGGCCGGACAGGGGACAATGAGCAGTTCTTC.